This TCR beta chain stems from a study of blood T cell repertoires in COVID-19. Study details: Sources were T cells, B-cell-depleted T cells, or PBMCs; the material itself was cDNA or gDNA.

Original methodology: Reference gene primer amplification in the assay estimated nucleated cell counts. Assay used: immunoSEQ multiplex PCR; TCRdb lists only in-frame clones, some missing. V and J calls and clone size come straight from that table; D and trimming were deduced from the DNA. The repertoire includes 150,000 to 200,000 clones, about 90% of them detected once, and 4.8% sits in the top ten. Enrolled during active infection, Seattle patients were then followed longitudinally. The CDR3 contains 14 residues. V lost 7 bases to trimming and J lost 4 bases; unmatched junction nucleotides: 9. Germline-derived CDR1 and CDR2 are WSHSY and SAAADI.

The sequence derives from a man under 40 with COVID-19, enrolled during active disease. The V and J genes are TRBV10-2 and TRBJ1-2; 7 bases are shared with TRBD1. Sequencing input: peripheral blood. The CDR3 reads CASTSRQGFYGYTF. The CDR3 nucleotides are TGCGCCAGCACCTCTCGACAGGGATTCTATGGCTACACCTTC.